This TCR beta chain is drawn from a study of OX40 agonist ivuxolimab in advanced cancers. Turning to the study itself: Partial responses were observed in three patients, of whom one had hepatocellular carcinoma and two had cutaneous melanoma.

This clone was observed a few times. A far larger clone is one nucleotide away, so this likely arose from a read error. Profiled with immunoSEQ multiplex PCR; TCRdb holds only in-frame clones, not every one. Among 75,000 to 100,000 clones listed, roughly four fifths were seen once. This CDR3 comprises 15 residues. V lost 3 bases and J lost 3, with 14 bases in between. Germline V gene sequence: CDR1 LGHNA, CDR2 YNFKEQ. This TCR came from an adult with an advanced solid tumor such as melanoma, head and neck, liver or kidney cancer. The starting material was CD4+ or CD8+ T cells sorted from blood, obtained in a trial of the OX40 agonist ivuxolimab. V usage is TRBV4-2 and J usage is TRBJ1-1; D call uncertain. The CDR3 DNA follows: TGTGCCAGCAGCCAGTACGCCGCTACTTACACTGAAGCTTTCTTT. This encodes CASSQYAATYTEAFF.